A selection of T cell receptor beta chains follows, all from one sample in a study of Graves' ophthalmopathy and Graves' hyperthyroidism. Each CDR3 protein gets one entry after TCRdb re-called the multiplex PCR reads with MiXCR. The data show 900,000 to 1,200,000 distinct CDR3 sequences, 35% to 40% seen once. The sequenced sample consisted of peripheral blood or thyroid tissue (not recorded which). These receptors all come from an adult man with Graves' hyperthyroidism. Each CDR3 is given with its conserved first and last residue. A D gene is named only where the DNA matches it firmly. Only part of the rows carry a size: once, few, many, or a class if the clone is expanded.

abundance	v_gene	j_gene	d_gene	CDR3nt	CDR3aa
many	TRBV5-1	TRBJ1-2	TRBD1	TGCGCCAGCAGCTTGGGACAGGGGGCTTTCGGCTACACCTTC	CASSLGQGAFGYTF
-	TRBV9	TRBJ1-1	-	TGTGCCAGCAGCCAAGAGGACAAATTGAACACTGAAGCTTTCTTT	CASSQEDKLNTEAFF
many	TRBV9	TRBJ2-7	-	TGTGCCAGCAGCGTCGGACAGTCGCCCTCCTACGAGCAGTACTTC	CASSVGQSPSYEQYF
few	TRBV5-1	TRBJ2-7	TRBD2	TGCGCCAGCAGCCGCGGGGGGGAGACCTACGAGCAGTACTTC	CASSRGGETYEQYF
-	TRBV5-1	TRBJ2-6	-	TGCGCCAGCAGCTTTCAGTCATCATCTGGGGCCAACGTCCTGACTTTC	CASSFQSSSGANVLTF
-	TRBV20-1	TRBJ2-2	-	TGCAGTGCTAGTCGCGACACCGGGGAGCTGTTTTTT	CSASRDTGELFF
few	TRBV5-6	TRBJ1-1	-	TGTGCCAGCAGCAAGGGGGGCCCGGACACTGAAGCTTTCTTT	CASSKGGPDTEAFF
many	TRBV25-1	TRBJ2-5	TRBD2	TGTGCCAGCAGTGGACTAGCGGGGATCCAAGAGACCCAGTACTTC	CASSGLAGIQETQYF
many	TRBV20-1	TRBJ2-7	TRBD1	TGCAGTGCTGGAGGGACAGGGGAGCACGAGCAGTACTTC	CSAGGTGEHEQYF
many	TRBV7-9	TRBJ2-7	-	TGTGCCAGCAGCTTAGATGGGGGCTACGAGCAGTACTTC	CASSLDGGYEQYF
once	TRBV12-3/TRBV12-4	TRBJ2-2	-	TGTGCCAGCGTCGGGTTGAACACCGGGGAGCTGTTTTTT	CASVGLNTGELFF
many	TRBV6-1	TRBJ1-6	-	TGTGCCAGCAGCCTCGAGAGGGGAGGTAATTCACCCCTCCACTTT	CASSLERGGNSPLHF
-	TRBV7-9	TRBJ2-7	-	TGTGCCAGCACCACCCCCTACGAGCAGTACTTC	CASTTPYEQYF
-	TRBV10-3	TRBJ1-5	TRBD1	TGTGCCATCAGGGGGACAGTCGTGGGTCAGCCCCAGCATTTT	CAIRGTVVGQPQHF
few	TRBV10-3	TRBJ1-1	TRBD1	TGTGCCATCAGTGGGGGGACAGGGAACACTGAAGCTTTCTTT	CAISGGTGNTEAFF
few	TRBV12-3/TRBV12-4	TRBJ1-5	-	TGTGCCAGCAGTTTAGAGATGGGGGCCCAGCCCCAGCATTTT	CASSLEMGAQPQHF
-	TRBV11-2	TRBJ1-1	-	TGTGCCAGCAGCTTCCCTTCCCCTGAAGCTTTCTTT	CASSFPSPEAFF
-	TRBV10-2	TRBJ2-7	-	TGCGCCAGCAGTGACGACGGGCCCTACGAGCAGTACTTC	CASSDDGPYEQYF
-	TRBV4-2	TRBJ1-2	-	TGTGCCAGCAGCCCGGACGCATTTGCGGGGGGTAATGTTAACTATGGCTACACCTTC	CASSPDAFAGGNVNYGYTF
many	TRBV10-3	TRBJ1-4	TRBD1	TGTGCCATCAGTGAGCAAACAGGGGGCTTTGAAAAACTGTTTTTT	CAISEQTGGFEKLFF
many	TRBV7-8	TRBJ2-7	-	TGTGCCAGCAGCTCCGGGACACGCCTCGAGCAGTACTTC	CASSSGTRLEQYF
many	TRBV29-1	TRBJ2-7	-	TGCAGCGTCATCCCCGGGGACCGCTACGAGCAGTACTTC	CSVIPGDRYEQYF
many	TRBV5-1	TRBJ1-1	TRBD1	TGCGCCAGCAGGACACGACAGGGGAACACTGAAGCTTTCTTT	CASRTRQGNTEAFF
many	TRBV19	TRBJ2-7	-	TGTGCCAGTAGTATGGTAGCAGGCTACGAGCAGTACTTC	CASSMVAGYEQYF
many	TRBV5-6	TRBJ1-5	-	TGTGCCAGCAGCTTGGCGCCGGGACTTGATCAGCCCCAGCATTTT	CASSLAPGLDQPQHF
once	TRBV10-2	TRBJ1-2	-	TGCGCCAGCAGTGAACGACAGCTAAACTATGGCTACACCTTC	CASSERQLNYGYTF
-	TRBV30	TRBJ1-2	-	TGTGCCTGGAGTGTACGAAGAGATGACTACACCTTC	CAWSVRRDDYTF
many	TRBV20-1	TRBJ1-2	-	TGCAGTGCTAGAGCGGTGGGATTGAACTATGGCTACACCTTC	CSARAVGLNYGYTF
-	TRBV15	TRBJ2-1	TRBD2	TGTGCCACCAGAAGGGTGGCGGGAGGTCCGCGGAAAAACAATGAGCAGTTCTTC	CATRRVAGGPRKNNEQFF
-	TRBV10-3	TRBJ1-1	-	TGTGCCAGCAGCCCTGGGACTCTCTCGGGGTACACTGAAGCTTTCTTT	CASSPGTLSGYTEAFF
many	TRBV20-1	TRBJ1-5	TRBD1	TGCAGTGCTAGGAACCGGACAGGGGGCAGGAATCAGCCCCAGCATTTT	CSARNRTGGRNQPQHF
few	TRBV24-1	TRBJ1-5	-	TGTGCCACCAACGGAGCGTCAGGGGATCAGCCCCAGCATTTT	CATNGASGDQPQHF
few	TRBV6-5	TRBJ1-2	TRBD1	TGTGCCAGCAGTGCCGACAGGGGCTCTAACTATGGCTACACCTTC	CASSADRGSNYGYTF
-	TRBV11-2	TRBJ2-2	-	TGTGCCAGCAGCTTACTGGGGGGGGGCTCCGGGGAGCTGTTTTTT	CASSLLGGGSGELFF
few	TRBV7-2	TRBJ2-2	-	TGCGCCAGCAGCCATGGACAGATGCTATTTACGAACACCGGGGAGCTGTTTTTT	CASSHGQMLFTNTGELFF
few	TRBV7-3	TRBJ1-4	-	TGTGCCAGCAGCTTCCGGGACAACCGAGGCACGAGGGTGCGAAAACTGTTTTTT	CASSFRDNRGTRVRKLFF
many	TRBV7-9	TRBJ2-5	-	TGTGCCAGCAGCTTAGTGGGGTTACAAGAGACCCAGTACTTC	CASSLVGLQETQYF
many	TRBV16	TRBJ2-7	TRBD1	TGTGCCAGCAGCCAAAACGGGCAGGGGGAGTACTTC	CASSQNGQGEYF
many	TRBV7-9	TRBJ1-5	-	TGTGCCAGCAGCCCCGGGGAGGTAGGCAATCAGCCCCAGCATTTT	CASSPGEVGNQPQHF
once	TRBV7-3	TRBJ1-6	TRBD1	TGTGCCAGCAGCCCGATGGGCGGACAGGGAGCTAACTATAATTCACCCCTCCACTTT	CASSPMGGQGANYNSPLHF
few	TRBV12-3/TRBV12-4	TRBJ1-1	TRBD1	TGTGCCAGCAGTAGGACAGGGGGCTCTCCTGAAGCTTTCTTT	CASSRTGGSPEAFF
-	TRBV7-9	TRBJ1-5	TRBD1	TGTGCCAGCAGCTTAGCGTTGGGACAGTTAAGCAATCAGCCCCAGCATTTT	CASSLALGQLSNQPQHF
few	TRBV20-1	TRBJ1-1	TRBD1	TGCAGTGCGCAACAGGGGGCTACTGAAGCTTTCTTT	CSAQQGATEAFF
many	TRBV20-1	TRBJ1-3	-	TGCAGTGCTAGCGCGACAGAGGTTTCTGGAAACACCATATATTTT	CSASATEVSGNTIYF
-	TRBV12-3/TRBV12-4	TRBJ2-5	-	TGTGCCAGCAGTTCAGTGCAGTCCTTATTACAAGAGACCCAGTACTTC	CASSSVQSLLQETQYF
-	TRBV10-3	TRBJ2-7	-	TGTGCCAGCAGACCGCCTGGATTCTACGAGCAGTACTTC	CASRPPGFYEQYF
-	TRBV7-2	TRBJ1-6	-	TGTGCCAGCAGCTCGATAGTTGGAGATTCACCCCTCCACTTT	CASSSIVGDSPLHF
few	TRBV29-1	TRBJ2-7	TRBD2	TGCAGCGTTGAGCGACTAGCCCTAGGAGAGCAGTACTTC	CSVERLALGEQYF
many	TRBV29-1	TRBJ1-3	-	TGCAGCGTTGAGTTTATCTCTGGAAACACCATATATTTT	CSVEFISGNTIYF
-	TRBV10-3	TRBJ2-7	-	TGTGCCATCAGTGGTACCGGGCACACAACCTCCCCCTACGAGCAGTACTTC	CAISGTGHTTSPYEQYF
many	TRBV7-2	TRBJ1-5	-	TGTGCCAGCAGCTTAGCGCCCGACGTTGGGCAGCCCCAGCATTTT	CASSLAPDVGQPQHF
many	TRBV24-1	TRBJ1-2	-	TGTGCCACCAGTGGTCGGGACTGGAACTATGGCTACACCTTC	CATSGRDWNYGYTF
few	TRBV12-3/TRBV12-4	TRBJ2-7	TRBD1	TGTGCCAGCAGCACATACCAGGGACAGATCACCTACGAGCAGTACTTC	CASSTYQGQITYEQYF
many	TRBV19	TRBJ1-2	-	TGTGCCAGTAGTGGACAGAACAACTATGGCTACACCTTC	CASSGQNNYGYTF